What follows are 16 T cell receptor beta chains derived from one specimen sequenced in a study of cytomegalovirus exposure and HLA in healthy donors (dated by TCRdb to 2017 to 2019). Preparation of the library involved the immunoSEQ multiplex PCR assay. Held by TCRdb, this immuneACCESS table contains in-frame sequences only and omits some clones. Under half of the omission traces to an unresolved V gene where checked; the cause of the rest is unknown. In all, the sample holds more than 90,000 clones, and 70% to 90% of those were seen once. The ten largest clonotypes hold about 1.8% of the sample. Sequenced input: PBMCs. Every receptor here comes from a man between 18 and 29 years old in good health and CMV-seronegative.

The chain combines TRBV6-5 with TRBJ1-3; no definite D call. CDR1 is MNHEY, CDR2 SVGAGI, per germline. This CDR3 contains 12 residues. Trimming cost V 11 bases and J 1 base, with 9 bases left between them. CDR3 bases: TGTGCCGCGGGAGCGTCTGGAAACACCATATATTTT. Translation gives CAAGASGNTIYF.

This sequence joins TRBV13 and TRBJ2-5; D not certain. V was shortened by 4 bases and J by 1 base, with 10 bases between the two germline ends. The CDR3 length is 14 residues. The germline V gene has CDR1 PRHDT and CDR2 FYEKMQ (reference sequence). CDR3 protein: CASSSIGGQETQYF. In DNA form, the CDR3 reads TGTGCCAGCAGCTCTATTGGCGGCCAAGAGACCCAGTACTTC.

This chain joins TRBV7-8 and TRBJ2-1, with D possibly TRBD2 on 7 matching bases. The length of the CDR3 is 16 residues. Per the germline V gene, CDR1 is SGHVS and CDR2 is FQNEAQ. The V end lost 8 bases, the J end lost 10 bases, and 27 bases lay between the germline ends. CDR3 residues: CASFRGGTSEFGEQFF. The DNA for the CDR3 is TGTGCCAGCTTTAGGGGGGGGACATCCGAGTTCGGAGAGCAGTTCTTC.

The CDR3 region has the DNA TGCAGCGTTGTCCAGGAATTCGACGAGCAGTACTTC. As protein: CSVVQEFDEQYF. The chain combines TRBV29-1 with TRBJ2-7, with D hard to call. The ends were cut back, 4 bases at V and 5 bases at J, with 12 bases in the middle. CDR1 is SQVTM, CDR2 ANQGSEA, per germline. This CDR3 is 12 amino acids long.

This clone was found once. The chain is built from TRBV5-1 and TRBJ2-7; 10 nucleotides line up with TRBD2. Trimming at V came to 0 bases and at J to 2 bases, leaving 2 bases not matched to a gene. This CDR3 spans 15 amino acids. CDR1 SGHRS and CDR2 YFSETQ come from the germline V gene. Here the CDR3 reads CASSLVSGGAYEQYF. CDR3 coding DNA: TGCGCCAGCAGCTTGGTGAGCGGGGGGGCCTACGAGCAGTACTTC.

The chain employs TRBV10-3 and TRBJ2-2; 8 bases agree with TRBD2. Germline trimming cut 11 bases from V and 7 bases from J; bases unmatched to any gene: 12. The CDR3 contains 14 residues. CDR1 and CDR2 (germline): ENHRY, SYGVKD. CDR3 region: CAAGGTRVLGELFF. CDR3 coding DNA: TGTGCCGCCGGCGGGACTAGGGTTCTCGGGGAGCTGTTTTTT.

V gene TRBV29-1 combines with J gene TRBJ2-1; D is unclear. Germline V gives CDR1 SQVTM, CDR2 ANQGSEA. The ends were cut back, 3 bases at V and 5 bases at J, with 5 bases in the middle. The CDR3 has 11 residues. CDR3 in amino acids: CSVESHNEQFF. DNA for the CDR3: TGCAGCGTTGAGAGTCACAATGAGCAGTTCTTC.

Written as DNA, the CDR3 is TGTGCCAGCAGTTTTGCAGGGGGACTTGGCTACGAGCAGTACTTC. This gives the protein CASSFAGGLGYEQYF. The chain has TRBV27 and TRBJ2-7, with D possibly being TRBD1 (7 bases). Per the germline V gene, CDR1 is MNHEY and CDR2 is SMNVEV (reference sequence). This CDR3 comprises 15 residues. Deletions cut 3 bases from V and 3 bases from J, with 15 bases between.

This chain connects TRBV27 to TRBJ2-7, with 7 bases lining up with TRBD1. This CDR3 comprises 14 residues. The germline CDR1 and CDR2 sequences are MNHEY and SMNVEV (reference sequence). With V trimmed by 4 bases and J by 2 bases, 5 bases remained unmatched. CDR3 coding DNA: TGTGCCAGCAGTTATCAGACAGGGACCTACGAGCAGTACTTC. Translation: CASSYQTGTYEQYF.

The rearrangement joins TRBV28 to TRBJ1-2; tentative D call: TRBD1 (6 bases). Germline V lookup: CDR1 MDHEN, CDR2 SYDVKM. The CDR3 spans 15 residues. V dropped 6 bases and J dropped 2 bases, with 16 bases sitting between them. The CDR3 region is CASRPKGTRNYGYTF. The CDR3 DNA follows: TGTGCCAGCAGGCCCAAGGGGACAAGAAACTATGGCTACACCTTC.

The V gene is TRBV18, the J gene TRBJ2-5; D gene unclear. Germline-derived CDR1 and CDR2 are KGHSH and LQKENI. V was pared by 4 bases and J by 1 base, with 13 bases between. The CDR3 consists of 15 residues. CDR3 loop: CASSLFGSIQETQYF. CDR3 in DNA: TGTGCCAGCTCACTGTTCGGTTCGATCCAAGAGACCCAGTACTTC.

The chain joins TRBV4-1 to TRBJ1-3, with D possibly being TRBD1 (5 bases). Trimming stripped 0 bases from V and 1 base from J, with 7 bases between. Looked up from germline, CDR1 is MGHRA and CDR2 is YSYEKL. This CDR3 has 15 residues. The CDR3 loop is CASSQEDRSGNTIYF. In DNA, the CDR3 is TGCGCCAGCAGCCAAGAAGACAGATCTGGAAACACCATATATTTT.

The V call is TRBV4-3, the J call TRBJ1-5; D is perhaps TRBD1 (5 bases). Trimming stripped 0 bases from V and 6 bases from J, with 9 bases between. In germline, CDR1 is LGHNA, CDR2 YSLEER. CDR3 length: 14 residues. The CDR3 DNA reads TGCGCCAGCAGCCAAGATCGGGGGGGTCAGCCCCAGCATTTT. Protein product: CASSQDRGGQPQHF.

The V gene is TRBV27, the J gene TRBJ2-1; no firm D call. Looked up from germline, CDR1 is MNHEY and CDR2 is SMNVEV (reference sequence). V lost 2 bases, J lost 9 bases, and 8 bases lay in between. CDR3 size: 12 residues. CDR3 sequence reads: CASSLGSGEQFF. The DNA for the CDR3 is TGTGCCAGCAGTTTAGGTTCAGGTGAGCAGTTCTTC.

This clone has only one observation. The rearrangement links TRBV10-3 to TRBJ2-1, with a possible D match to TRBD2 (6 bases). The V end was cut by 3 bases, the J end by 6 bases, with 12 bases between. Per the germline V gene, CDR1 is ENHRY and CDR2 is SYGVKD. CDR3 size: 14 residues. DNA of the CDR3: TGTGCCATCAGTGACTTGGCTAGCGCCAATGAGCAGTTCTTC. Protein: CAISDLASANEQFF.

The chain's CDR3 is CAWSGGTGHTEAFF. The CDR3 DNA is TGTGCCTGGAGTGGGGGGACAGGGCACACTGAAGCTTTCTTT. V usage is TRBV30 and J usage is TRBJ1-1; 9 nucleotides match TRBD1. The CDR3 consists of 14 residues. Germline V CDR1 and CDR2: GTSNPN, SVGIG (reference sequence). Trimming removed 1 base from V and 3 bases from J; junction bases left unmatched: 3.